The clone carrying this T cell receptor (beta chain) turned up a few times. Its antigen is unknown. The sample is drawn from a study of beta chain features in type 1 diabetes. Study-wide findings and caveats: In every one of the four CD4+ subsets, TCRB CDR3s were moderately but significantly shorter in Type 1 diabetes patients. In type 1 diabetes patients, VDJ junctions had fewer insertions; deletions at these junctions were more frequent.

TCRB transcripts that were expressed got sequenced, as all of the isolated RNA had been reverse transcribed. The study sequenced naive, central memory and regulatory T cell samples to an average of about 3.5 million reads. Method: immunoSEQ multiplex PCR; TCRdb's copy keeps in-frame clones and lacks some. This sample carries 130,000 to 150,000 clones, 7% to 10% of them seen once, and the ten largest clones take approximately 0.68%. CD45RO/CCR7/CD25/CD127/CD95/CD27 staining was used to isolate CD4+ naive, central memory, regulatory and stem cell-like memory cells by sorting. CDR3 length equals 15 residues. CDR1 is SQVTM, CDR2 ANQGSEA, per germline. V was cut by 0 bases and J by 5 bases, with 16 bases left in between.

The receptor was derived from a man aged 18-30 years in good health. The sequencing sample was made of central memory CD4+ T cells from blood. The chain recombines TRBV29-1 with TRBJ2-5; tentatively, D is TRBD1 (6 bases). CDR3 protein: CSVEDHRVYQETQYF. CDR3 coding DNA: TGCAGCGTTGAAGATCACAGGGTGTATCAGGAGACCCAGTACTTC.